This entry is about one T cell receptor beta chain. At least ten counts were recorded for this clonotype. Its antigen is still unknown. Per-nucleotide qualities are absent, and no much larger clonotype sits a single base away. This specimen belongs to a study of T cells in Graves' hyperthyroidism and ophthalmopathy (dated by TCRdb to 2018 to 2020). As for the study more broadly: Peripheral blood samples were taken at the time of initial diagnosis, prior to any treatment. TCR V-J signatures able to tell the groups apart were searched for in a discovery cohort of 100 or so patients, of whom fewer than 45 had Graves' ophthalmopathy and more than 55 had stable Graves' hyperthyroidism. Prospective prediction of ophthalmopathy was tested in an independent validation cohort of approximately 19 hyperthyroidism patients and some 17 patients who later progressed to ophthalmopathy. The 95 to 100 discovery patients were randomly divided into training and test sets at a 7:3 ratio. The study also compared thyroid tissue and blood T-cell repertoires from a handful of Graves' hyperthyroidism patients. Following sampling, methimazole starting at 30 mg daily was given to hyperthyroidism patients, and high-dose intravenous methylprednisolone was given to ophthalmopathy patients. According to the paper, TCR Vbeta CDR3 sequencing was carried out on 135 peripheral blood samples, which came from approximately 43 ophthalmopathy, under 85 hyperthyroidism and approximately 17 progressor patients.

Amplification of TCR beta CDR3 regions was carried out from RNA transcripts. A first-round RT-PCR of the TCR CDR3 used the HTBI primer set with the Qiagen OneStep RT-PCR kit. A second multiplex PCR round built the libraries, followed by size selection and purification. The libraries were sequenced on an Illumina HiSeq2000 using paired-end 100 bp reads. Regarding the original processing steps: Raw data were processed with SOAPnuke, discarding reads with adapters, uncalled bases, mean Phred below 15, or no exact constant-primer or identifier match. COPE v1.2.5 was used to merge the high-quality paired reads, and each unique nucleotide sequence was defined as a clonotype. MiTCR v1.1 was used to align clonotypes to the IMGT TRBV, TRBD and TRBJ reference segments. Only V-J combinations with frequency above 0.0001, covering about 99% of repertoires, were analysed. The TCS score was defined as the ratio of F50 (clonal expansion) to E x V (chaos), calculated using BLOSUM62-based TCRdist between CDR3 peptides within each V-J. Welch's t-statistics and random forest reduced roughly 530 V-J features to about 12, which were used in a naive Bayes classifier (R e1071). Starting from the raw public reads, TCRdb applied fastp trimming at Q25, assembled clones with MiXCR and retained in-frame beta chains. Rows with one shared CDR3 protein collapse into an entry with the most common genes and DNA. The V and J calls were determined by TCRdb, not by the authors. Recorded for this sample are hundreds of thousands of distinct CDR3 sequences; 11% to 15% of them occurred a single time. The ten largest clones add up to around 14% of the sample.

On the study overall, not on this receptor specifically: Blood samples also contained most of the expanded thyroid clonotypes (frequency above 0.001), which suggests that blood repertoires may reflect thyroid immune responses. A model built on a 13 V-J signature distinguished ophthalmopathy from stable hyperthyroidism, reaching about 88% sensitivity and about 81% specificity in cross-validation and 80%/75% in testing. Sample size was not statistically predetermined, and blinding of investigators to group allocation was not performed. In validation, progression to ophthalmopathy was predicted by the model with approximately 67% sensitivity and 72.22% specificity, a median of about 6 months before onset.

Stable Graves' hyperthyroidism was defined as no progression to ophthalmopathy during 18 months of follow-up. Hyperthyroidism patients were newly diagnosed, with disease duration under 2 months, and aged 18 to 65 years. Any patient with an uncontrolled infection, another autoimmune disease, pregnancy or lactation was excluded. Diagnoses were established on the basis of clinical symptoms, serum thyroxine and TRAb, thyroid ultrasound, and orbital computed tomography. PBMCs were isolated from approximately 10 ml of fresh peripheral blood by Ficoll-Paque density gradient centrifugation. Total RNA was extracted using Trizol reagent, and RNA quality was assessed on an Agilent 2100 Bioanalyzer. Reading the germline V gene gives CDR1 SGHAT and CDR2 FQNNGV. The CDR3, from cysteine to phenylalanine, totals 14 residues. Only the CDR3 region is kept as DNA, spanning 42 bases read in frame from base 1. V loses 3 bases of germline sequence and J loses 11 bases, and the interval between the two ends is 18 bases.

The V gene is TRBV11-2 and the J gene is TRBJ2-3, with a weak D call of TRBD2 (6 bases match). This sequence was found in a woman aged 40 to 55 with Graves' hyperthyroidism. Material for sequencing was blood. DNA sequence: TGTGCCAGCAGCTTGCCGGGAGCATATCTTGAGCAGTATTTT. Its protein reads: CASSLPGAYLEQYF.